The present entry profiles one T cell receptor beta chain with its context. Its antigen is currently unknown. The sample comes from a study of T-cell reconstitution after alpha-beta-depleted transplantation in children. The study's findings and limits: Several patients had high TCRbeta diversity at day 60; it came from surviving recipient T cells and thymic progenitors. At the one-year point after transplant, T-cell counts and TCRbeta diversity were found to come mostly from T cells that had been newly produced.

The TCRbeta library was prepared with unique molecular identifiers. TCRdb processed the PCR reads anew with MiXCR; each CDR3 protein has one entry. The sample consists of about 1,000,000 distinct CDR3 sequences, 25% to 35% of them appearing once. This CDR3 has 15 amino acids. V lost 1 base and J lost 2, with 9 bases in between. Germline lookup yields CDR1 MGHDK and CDR2 SYGVNS. Sequenced here: PBMCs, mostly from graft donor cells, sampled 360 days after TCRalphabeta/CD19-depleted stem cell transplant. This TCR derives from a boy in the first two years of life who had a stem cell transplant for SCID, so the T cells may come from the graft donor. The chain carries TRBV25-1 and TRBJ1-3; D remains ambiguous. The CDR3: CASSESRATGNTIYF. The CDR3 nucleotides read TGTGCCAGCAGTGAATCTAGGGCCACTGGAAACACCATATATTTT.